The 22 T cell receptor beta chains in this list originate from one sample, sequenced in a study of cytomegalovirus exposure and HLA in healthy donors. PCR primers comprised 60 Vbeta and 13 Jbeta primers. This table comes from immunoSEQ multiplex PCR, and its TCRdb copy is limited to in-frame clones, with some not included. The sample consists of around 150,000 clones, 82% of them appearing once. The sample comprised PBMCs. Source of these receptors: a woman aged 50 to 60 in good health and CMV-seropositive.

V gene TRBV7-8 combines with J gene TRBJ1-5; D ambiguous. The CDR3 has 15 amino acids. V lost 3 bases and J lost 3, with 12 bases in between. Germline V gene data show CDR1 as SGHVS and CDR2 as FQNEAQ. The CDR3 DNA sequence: TGTGCCAGCAGCTTTGAGGGTAGGGACAATCAGCCCCAGCATTTT. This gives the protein CASSFEGRDNQPQHF.

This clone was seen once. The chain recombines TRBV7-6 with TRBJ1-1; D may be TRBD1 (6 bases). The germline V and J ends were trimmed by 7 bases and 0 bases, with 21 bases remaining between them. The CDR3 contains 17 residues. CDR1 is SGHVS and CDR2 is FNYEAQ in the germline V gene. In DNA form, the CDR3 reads TGTGCCAGCACCCCTTCCGACAGGTCGACGGTGAACACTGAAGCTTTCTTT. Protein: CASTPSDRSTVNTEAFF.

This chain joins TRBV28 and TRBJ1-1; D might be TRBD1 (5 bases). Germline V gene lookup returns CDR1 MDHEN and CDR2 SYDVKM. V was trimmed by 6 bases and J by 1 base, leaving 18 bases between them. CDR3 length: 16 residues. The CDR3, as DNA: TGTGCCAGCAGACCAACCGGGCAGGGTTGGAACACTGAAGCTTTCTTT. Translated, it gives CASRPTGQGWNTEAFF.

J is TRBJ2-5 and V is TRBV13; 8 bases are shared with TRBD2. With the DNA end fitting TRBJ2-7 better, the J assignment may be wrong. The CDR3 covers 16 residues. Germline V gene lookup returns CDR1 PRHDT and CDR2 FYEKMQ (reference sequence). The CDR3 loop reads CASSLRGAGATYEQYF. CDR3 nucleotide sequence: TGTGCCAGCAGCTTAAGGGGAGCGGGAGCTACATACGAGCAGTACTTC.

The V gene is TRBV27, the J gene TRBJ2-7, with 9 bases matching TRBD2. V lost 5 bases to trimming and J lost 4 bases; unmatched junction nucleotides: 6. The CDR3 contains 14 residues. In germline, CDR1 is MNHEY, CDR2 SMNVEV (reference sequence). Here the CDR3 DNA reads TGTGCCAGCAGTCCGCGACTAGCGGTTTACGAGCAGTACTTC. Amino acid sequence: CASSPRLAVYEQYF.

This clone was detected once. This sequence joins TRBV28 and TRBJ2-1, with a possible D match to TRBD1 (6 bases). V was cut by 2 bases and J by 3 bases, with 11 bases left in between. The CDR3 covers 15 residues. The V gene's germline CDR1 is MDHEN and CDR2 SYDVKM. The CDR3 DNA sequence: TGTGCCAGCAGTTTAGTCAGGGGCTTCTACAATGAGCAGTTCTTC. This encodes CASSLVRGFYNEQFF.

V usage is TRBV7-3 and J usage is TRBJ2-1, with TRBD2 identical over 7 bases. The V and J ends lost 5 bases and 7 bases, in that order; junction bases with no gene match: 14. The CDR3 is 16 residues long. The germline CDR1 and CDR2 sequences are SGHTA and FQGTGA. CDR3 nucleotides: TGTGCCAGCAGCCCCTGGGGAGGGAAGGGGCGGAATGAGCAGTTCTTC. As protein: CASSPWGGKGRNEQFF.

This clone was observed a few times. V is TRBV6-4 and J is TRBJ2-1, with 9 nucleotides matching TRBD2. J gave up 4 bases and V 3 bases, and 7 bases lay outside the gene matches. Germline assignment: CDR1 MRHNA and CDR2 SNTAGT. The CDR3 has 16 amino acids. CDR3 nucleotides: TGTGCCAGCAGTGAGTTTAGCGGGAGTGGATACAATGAGCAGTTCTTC. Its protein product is CASSEFSGSGYNEQFF.

The CDR3 DNA sequence: TGTGCCAGCAGCTTAACAGGGGGGAACACTGAAGCTTTCTTT. Amino acid sequence: CASSLTGGNTEAFF. The J gene is TRBJ1-1, the V gene TRBV5-6; the match to TRBD1 covers 8 bases. The CDR3 totals 14 residues. Germline V CDR1 and CDR2: SGHDT, YYEEEE. V shed 2 bases and J 1 base; nucleotides not matched to a gene: 1.

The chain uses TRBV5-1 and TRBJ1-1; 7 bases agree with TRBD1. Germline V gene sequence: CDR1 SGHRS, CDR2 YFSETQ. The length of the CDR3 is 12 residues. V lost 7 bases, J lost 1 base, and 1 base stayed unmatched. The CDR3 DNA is TGCGCCAGCTGGACAGGGAACACTGAAGCTTTCTTT. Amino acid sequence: CASWTGNTEAFF.

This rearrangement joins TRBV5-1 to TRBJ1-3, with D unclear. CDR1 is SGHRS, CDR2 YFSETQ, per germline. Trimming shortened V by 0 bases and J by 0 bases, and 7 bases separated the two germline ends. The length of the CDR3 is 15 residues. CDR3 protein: CASSLGAYSGNTIYF. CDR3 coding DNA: TGCGCCAGCAGCTTGGGGGCCTACTCTGGAAACACCATATATTTT.

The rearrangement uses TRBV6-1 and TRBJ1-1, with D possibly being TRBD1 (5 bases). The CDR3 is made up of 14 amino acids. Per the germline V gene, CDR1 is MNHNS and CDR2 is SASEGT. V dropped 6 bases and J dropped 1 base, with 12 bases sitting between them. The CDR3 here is CASSLDRGNTEAFF. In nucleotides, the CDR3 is TGTGCCAGCAGCCTCGACAGAGGGAACACTGAAGCTTTCTTT.

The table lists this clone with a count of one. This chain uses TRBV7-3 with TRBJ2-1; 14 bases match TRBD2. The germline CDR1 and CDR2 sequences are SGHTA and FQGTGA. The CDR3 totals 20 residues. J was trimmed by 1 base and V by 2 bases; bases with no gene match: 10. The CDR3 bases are TGTGCCAGCAGCTTACGACGGGGACTAGCGGGGGAAACGTCCTACAATGAGCAGTTCTTC. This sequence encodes CASSLRRGLAGETSYNEQFF.

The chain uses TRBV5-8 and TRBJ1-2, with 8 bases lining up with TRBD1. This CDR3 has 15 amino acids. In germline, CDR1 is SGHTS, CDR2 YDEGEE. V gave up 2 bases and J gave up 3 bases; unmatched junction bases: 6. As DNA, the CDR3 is TGTGCCAGCAGCTTCAGGGGGCGCAGGGACTATGGCTACACCTTC. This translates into CASSFRGRRDYGYTF.

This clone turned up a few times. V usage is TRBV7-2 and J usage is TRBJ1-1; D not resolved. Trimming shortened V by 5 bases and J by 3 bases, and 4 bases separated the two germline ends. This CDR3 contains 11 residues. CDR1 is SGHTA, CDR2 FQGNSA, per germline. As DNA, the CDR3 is TGTGCCAGCAGCCCTTACACTGAAGCTTTCTTT. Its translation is CASSPYTEAFF.

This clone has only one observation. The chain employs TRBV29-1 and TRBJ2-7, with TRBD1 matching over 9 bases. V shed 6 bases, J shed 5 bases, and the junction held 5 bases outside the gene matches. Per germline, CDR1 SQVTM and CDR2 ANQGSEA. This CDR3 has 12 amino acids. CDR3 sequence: CSVGTGFDEQYF. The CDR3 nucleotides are TGCAGCGTCGGGACAGGGTTCGACGAGCAGTACTTC.

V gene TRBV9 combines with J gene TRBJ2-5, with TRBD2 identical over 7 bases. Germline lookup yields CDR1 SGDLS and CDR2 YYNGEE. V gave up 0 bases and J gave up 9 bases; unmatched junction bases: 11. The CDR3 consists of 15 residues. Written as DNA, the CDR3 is TGTGCCAGCAGCGTAGAAGCGGGGAGTGGTTTCGCCCAGTACTTC. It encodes CASSVEAGSGFAQYF.

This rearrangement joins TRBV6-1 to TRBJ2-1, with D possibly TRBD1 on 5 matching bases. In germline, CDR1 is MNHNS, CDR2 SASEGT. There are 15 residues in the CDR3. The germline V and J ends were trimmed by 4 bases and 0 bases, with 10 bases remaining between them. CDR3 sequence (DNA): TGTGCCAGCAGTGTACAGGAGAGCTCCTACAATGAGCAGTTCTTC. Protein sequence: CASSVQESSYNEQFF.

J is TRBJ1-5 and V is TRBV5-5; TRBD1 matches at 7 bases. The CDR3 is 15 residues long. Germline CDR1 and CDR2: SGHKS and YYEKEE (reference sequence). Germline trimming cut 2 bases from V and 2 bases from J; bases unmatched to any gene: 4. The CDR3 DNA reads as TGTGCCAGCAGCTTTTACAGGGGAGGCAATCAGCCCCAGCATTTT. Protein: CASSFYRGGNQPQHF.

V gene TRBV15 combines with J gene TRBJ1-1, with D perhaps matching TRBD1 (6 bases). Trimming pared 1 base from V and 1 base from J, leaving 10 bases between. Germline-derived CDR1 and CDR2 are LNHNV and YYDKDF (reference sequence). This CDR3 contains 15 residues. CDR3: CATSRGMTGNTEAFF. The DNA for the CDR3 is TGTGCCACCAGCAGAGGAATGACAGGGAACACTGAAGCTTTCTTT.

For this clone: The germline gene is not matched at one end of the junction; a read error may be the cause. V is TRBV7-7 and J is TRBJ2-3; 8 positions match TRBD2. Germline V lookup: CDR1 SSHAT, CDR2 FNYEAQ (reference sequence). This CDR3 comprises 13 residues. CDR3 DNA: TGTGCTAGCAGCCGACGGACTAGCGATACGCAGTATTTT. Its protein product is CASSRRTSDTQYF.

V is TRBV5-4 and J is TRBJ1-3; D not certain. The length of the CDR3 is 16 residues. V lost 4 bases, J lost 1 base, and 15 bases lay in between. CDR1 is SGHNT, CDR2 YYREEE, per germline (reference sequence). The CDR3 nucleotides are TGTGCCAGCAGCCCTGGGAGGATGGGGTCTGGAAACACCATATATTTT. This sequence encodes CASSPGRMGSGNTIYF.